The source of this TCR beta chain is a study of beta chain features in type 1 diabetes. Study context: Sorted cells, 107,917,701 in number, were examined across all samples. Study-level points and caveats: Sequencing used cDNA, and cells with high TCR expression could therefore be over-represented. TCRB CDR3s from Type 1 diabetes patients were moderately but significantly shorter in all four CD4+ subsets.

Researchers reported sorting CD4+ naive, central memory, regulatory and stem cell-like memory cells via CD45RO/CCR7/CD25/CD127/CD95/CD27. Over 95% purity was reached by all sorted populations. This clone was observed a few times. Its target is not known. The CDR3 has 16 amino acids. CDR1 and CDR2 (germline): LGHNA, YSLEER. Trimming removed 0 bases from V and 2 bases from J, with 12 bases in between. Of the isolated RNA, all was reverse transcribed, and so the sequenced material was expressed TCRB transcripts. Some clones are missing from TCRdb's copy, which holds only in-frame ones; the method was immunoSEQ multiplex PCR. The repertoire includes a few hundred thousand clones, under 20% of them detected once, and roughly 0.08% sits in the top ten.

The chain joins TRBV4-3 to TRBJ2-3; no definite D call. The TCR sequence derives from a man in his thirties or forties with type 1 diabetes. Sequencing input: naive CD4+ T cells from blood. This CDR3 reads CASSQDFGGTTDTQYF. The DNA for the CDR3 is TGCGCCAGCAGCCAAGATTTTGGCGGCACCACAGATACGCAGTATTTT.